This T cell receptor (beta chain) was profiled in a study of control samples from healthy donors and cancer patients. V was trimmed by 3 bases and J by 6 bases, leaving 12 bases between them. The germline V gene has CDR1 DFQATT and CDR2 SNEGSKA (reference sequence). The CDR3 runs to 13 residues. Produced via immunoSEQ multiplex PCR; TCRdb's table is partial and in-frame only. The table shows 170,000 or so clones, with 90% to 95% occurring only once. The chain couples TRBV20-1 to TRBJ2-1; no clear D gene. The source material was blood. This clonotype was sampled from a woman aged 40 to 55 in good health. This CDR3 is CSASLARINEQFF. The DNA of the CDR3 is TGCAGTGCTAGTTTGGCAAGGATCAATGAGCAGTTCTTC.